Listed below are T cell receptor beta chains from one sample, sequenced in a study of human T cells and chemical hapten exposure. TCRdb redid the calling of the RACE reads with MiXCR, one entry per CDR3 protein. This table has around 380,000 distinct CDR3 sequences, 4.5% to 7% appearing once. Sample: whole blood, taken in connection with sensitization to the hapten diphenylcyclopropenone (DPC). These receptors were obtained from a woman in her late teens or twenties with alopecia areata. Some clones in this sample may be carry-over from other donors' samples. Each CDR3 is given without its conserved first and last residue. Fields, in order: V gene, CDR3 protein.

v_gene: TRBV2; CDR3aa: ASRGGQWDIHEQY
v_gene: TRBV9; CDR3aa: ASSPRTGTSGWNEQF
v_gene: TRBV6-5; CDR3aa: ASSFDVQGIAGNTIY
v_gene: TRBV7-9; CDR3aa: ASSLRRGGGLDTQY
v_gene: TRBV12-3/TRBV12-4; CDR3aa: ASSMTSGYEQF
v_gene: TRBV6-1; CDR3aa: ASSENASQGYEQY
v_gene: TRBV28; CDR3aa: ASRPGLGSGNTIY
v_gene: TRBV2; CDR3aa: ASSEEDEQF
v_gene: TRBV12-3/TRBV12-4; CDR3aa: ASSSRTGGTEAF
v_gene: TRBV14; CDR3aa: ASSLLGISGANVLT
v_gene: TRBV2; CDR3aa: ASSEGPWQPGYT
v_gene: TRBV7-9; CDR3aa: ASSPDRGNSNQPQH
v_gene: TRBV3-1; CDR3aa: ASSGLAGVNEQF
v_gene: TRBV5-6; CDR3aa: ASSLGADMNTEAF
v_gene: TRBV7-9; CDR3aa: ASSLVGQSTDTQY
v_gene: TRBV27; CDR3aa: ASSKRDSREKLF
v_gene: TRBV6-5; CDR3aa: ASSRSGAPGNEQF
v_gene: TRBV7-9; CDR3aa: ASSLARNVNEKLF
v_gene: TRBV2; CDR3aa: ASNIDRLGDQPQH
v_gene: TRBV29-1; CDR3aa: SVEDPLAGVSADTQY
v_gene: TRBV18; CDR3aa: ASSGGPDSYEQY
v_gene: TRBV2; CDR3aa: ASSEPGTGGRETQY
v_gene: TRBV28; CDR3aa: ASSLMRGGSLLLYNEQF
v_gene: TRBV10-3; CDR3aa: AISTPTSYNEQF
v_gene: TRBV6-2/TRBV6-3; CDR3aa: ASRLPGGDYGYT
v_gene: TRBV7-9; CDR3aa: ASSSPLHRPSYEQY